The 23 T cell receptor beta chains given below trace back to one sample, sequenced in a study of cytomegalovirus exposure and HLA in healthy donors. It was with 60 Vbeta and 13 Jbeta primers that the PCR ran. Using immunoSEQ multiplex PCR, the repertoire was profiled, and TCRdb retains in-frame clones only, with some absent. The data contain tens of thousands of clones, approximately 84% of them singletons. Material for sequencing was PBMCs. The receptors shown here come from a man in his fifties in good health and CMV-seronegative.

The chain couples TRBV7-2 to TRBJ2-2, with unresolved D. Germline V lookup: CDR1 SGHTA, CDR2 FQGNSA. Trimming left V 6 bases short and J 6 bases short, with 14 bases between. The CDR3 covers 14 residues. The CDR3 DNA is TGTGCCAGCAGTCTCGGAGTTATTGCCGGGGAGCTGTTTTTT. Its translation is CASSLGVIAGELFF.

The chain employs TRBV13 and TRBJ2-5; D unresolved. The V end was cut by 0 bases, the J end by 7 bases, with 9 bases between. CDR1 and CDR2 (germline): PRHDT, FYEKMQ (reference sequence). This CDR3 spans 13 amino acids. The CDR3 loop is CASSLGRERTQYF. In nucleotides, the CDR3 is TGTGCCAGCAGCTTAGGCCGAGAGAGGACCCAGTACTTC. Full variable domain (rest looked up from reference TRBV13 and TRBJ2-5): AAGVIQSPRHLIKEKRETATLKCYPIPRHDTVYWYQQGPGQDPQFLISFYEKMQSDKGSIPDRFSAQQFSDYHSELNMSSLELGDSALYFCASSLGRERTQYFGPGTRLLVL.

This chain uses TRBV2 with TRBJ1-5, with TRBD1 matching 7 bases. The germline CDR1 and CDR2 sequences are SNHLY and FYNNEI. J gave up 2 bases and V 10 bases, and 2 bases lay outside the gene matches. This CDR3 is 12 amino acids long. Written as DNA, the CDR3 is TGTGCCACCGGACAGGGCAATCAGCCCCAGCATTTT. This codes for CATGQGNQPQHF.

The chain combines TRBV10-2 with TRBJ2-5; a possible D gene is TRBD2 (5 bases). The CDR3 loop spans 14 amino acids. V was clipped by 5 bases and J by 1 base, with 11 bases between them. Germline-derived CDR1 and CDR2 are WSHSY and SAAADI. CDR3 residues: CASSMDWGQETQYF. The CDR3 region has the DNA TGCGCCAGCAGTATGGACTGGGGCCAAGAGACCCAGTACTTC.

The genes are TRBV11-1 and TRBJ2-7, with 13 bases identical to TRBD2. From germline, CDR1 is SGHAT and CDR2 FQDESV (reference sequence). Trimming at V came to 0 bases and at J to 3 bases, leaving 8 bases not matched to a gene. The CDR3 is 18 amino acids. The CDR3 is CASSLAPLGLAGVYEQYF. CDR3 DNA: TGTGCCAGCAGCTTAGCCCCACTAGGACTAGCGGGGGTCTACGAGCAGTACTTC.

The table lists this clone with a count of one. V is TRBV2 and J is TRBJ1-5; no definite D call. Trimming cost V 4 bases and J 3 bases, with 16 bases left between them. CDR3 size: 16 residues. CDR1 and CDR2 (germline): SNHLY, FYNNEI. The CDR3 DNA follows: TGTGCCAGCAGTGTTGCGGGATACGAGGCCAATCAGCCCCAGCATTTT. It is translated as CASSVAGYEANQPQHF.

The chain couples TRBV14 to TRBJ1-6, with D possibly matching TRBD1 (5 bases). The CDR3 consists of 16 residues. Germline loops: CDR1 SGHDN, CDR2 FVKESK. The germline V and J ends were trimmed by 0 bases and 7 bases, with 13 bases remaining between them. The CDR3 here is CASSQDMGLGNSPLHF. The CDR3 DNA is TGTGCCAGCAGCCAAGATATGGGGCTAGGCAATTCACCCCTCCACTTT.

The rearrangement links TRBV30 to TRBJ1-5; TRBD1 matches 7 bases. CDR1 is GTSNPN, CDR2 SVGIG, per germline (reference sequence). This CDR3 spans 13 amino acids. Trimming removed 4 bases from V and 4 bases from J; junction bases left unmatched: 4. CDR3 bases: TGTGCCTGGAACAGGGGCCGTAATCAGCCCCAGCATTTT. Translated: CAWNRGRNQPQHF.

The chain employs TRBV7-2 and TRBJ1-5, with 8 positions matching TRBD1. The ends lost 2 bases at V and 4 bases at J; junction bases unmatched: 16. From germline, CDR1 is SGHTA and CDR2 FQGNSA. The CDR3 length is 19 residues. The DNA of the CDR3 is TGTGCCAGCAGCTTAACCCGAACCGGACAGGGAATCGGTAATCAGCCCCAGCATTTT. Translated, it gives CASSLTRTGQGIGNQPQHF.

The rearrangement uses TRBV6-1 and TRBJ2-5; possible D gene TRBD2, 6 bases. CDR3 size: 15 residues. The germline V gene encodes CDR1 MNHNS and CDR2 SASEGT. V was trimmed by 3 bases and J by 4 bases, leaving 15 bases between them. Here the CDR3 DNA reads TGTGCCAGCAGTGACAATGTAGGCGGGGCAGAGACCCAGTACTTC. Encoded protein: CASSDNVGGAETQYF.

The chain carries TRBV5-6 and TRBJ1-2, with TRBD1 matching over 9 bases. This CDR3 comprises 14 residues. Germline V lookup: CDR1 SGHDT, CDR2 YYEEEE. V lost 4 bases to trimming and J lost 8 bases; unmatched junction nucleotides: 9. CDR3 sequence reads: CASSPRTGAGGYTF. For the CDR3, the DNA is TGTGCCAGCAGCCCGAGGACAGGGGCTGGGGGCTACACCTTC.

The V and J genes are TRBV6-6 and TRBJ2-1, with D maybe TRBD1 (6 bases). Germline assignment: CDR1 MNHNY and CDR2 SVGAGI (reference sequence). V shed 6 bases and J shed 9 bases, with 9 bases lying between them. The CDR3 consists of 11 residues. The CDR3 nucleotides are TGTGCCAGCAGCAGGGGTAGTGAGCAGTTCTTC. Translated, it gives CASSRGSEQFF.

The V gene is TRBV18, the J gene TRBJ1-3; D gene uncertain. Germline assignment: CDR1 KGHSH and CDR2 LQKENI. This CDR3 region has 16 residues. Trimming removed 4 bases at V and 0 bases at J, with 13 bases between. The CDR3 DNA sequence: TGTGCCAGCTCACTTAGTCTGACAAGCTCTGGAAACACCATATATTTT. Its translation is CASSLSLTSSGNTIYF.

The chain recombines TRBV5-4 with TRBJ2-6; the D gene is possibly TRBD1 (5 bases). There are 15 residues in the CDR3. V gave up 0 bases and J gave up 4 bases, with 8 bases separating them. Germline V lookup: CDR1 SGHNT, CDR2 YYREEE (reference sequence). DNA for the CDR3: TGTGCCAGCAGCTTGGAGGGGTCAGGGGCCAACGTCCTGACTTTC. Protein product: CASSLEGSGANVLTF.

V and J are TRBV19 and TRBJ2-7; TRBD1 matches 8 bases. The CDR3 covers 15 residues. Germline V lookup: CDR1 LNHDA, CDR2 SQIVND (reference sequence). The V segment lost 6 bases and the J segment 2 bases; nucleotides outside the gene matches: 9. CDR3 sequence reads: CASSLQTGAPYEQYF. The CDR3 DNA reads TGTGCCAGTAGCCTACAGACAGGGGCCCCCTACGAGCAGTACTTC. The full variable domain, completed using reference TRBV19 and TRBJ2-7, is DGGITQSPKYLFRKEGQNVTLSCEQNLNHDAMYWYRQDPGQGLRLIYYSQIVNDFQKGDIAEGYSVSREKKESFPLTVTSAQKNPTAFYLCASSLQTGAPYEQYFGPGTRLTVT.

The rearrangement uses TRBV6-1 and TRBJ1-3; a weak D match, TRBD1 (5 bases). V was cut by 6 bases and J by 0 bases, with 12 bases left in between. Germline-derived CDR1 and CDR2 are MNHNS and SASEGT. The CDR3 has 15 residues. CDR3 loop: CASSPGGVSGNTIYF. CDR3 nucleotide sequence: TGTGCCAGCAGCCCGGGGGGAGTCTCTGGAAACACCATATATTTT.

The genes are TRBV9 and TRBJ2-2; D is perhaps TRBD1 (5 bases). CDR1 and CDR2 from the germline V gene are SGDLS and YYNGEE. The CDR3 consists of 15 residues. V dropped 0 bases and J dropped 7 bases, with 13 bases sitting between them. Here the CDR3 reads CASSVAPSRGGELFF. As DNA, the CDR3 is TGTGCCAGCAGCGTAGCTCCCTCTAGGGGCGGGGAGCTGTTTTTT.

The chain employs TRBV9 and TRBJ2-7; TRBD1 matches at 12 bases. Looked up from germline, CDR1 is SGDLS and CDR2 is YYNGEE. The CDR3 is made up of 14 amino acids. The ends lost 3 bases at V and 6 bases at J; junction bases unmatched: 4. Written as DNA, the CDR3 is TGTGCCAGCAGCGGAGGGACAGGGGGCGGCGAGCAGTACTTC. Protein sequence: CASSGGTGGGEQYF.

The chain links TRBV5-1 to TRBJ2-5, with D tentatively TRBD2 (6 bases). Trimming cost V 2 bases and J 4 bases, with 15 bases left between them. The length of the CDR3 is 15 residues. The germline V gene has CDR1 SGHRS and CDR2 YFSETQ. The CDR3 sequence: CASSFGRGLLETQYF. DNA for the CDR3: TGCGCCAGCAGCTTCGGTAGGGGACTGCTAGAGACCCAGTACTTC.

V and J are TRBV5-4 and TRBJ1-2, with D unclear. Germline V gene data show CDR1 as SGHNT and CDR2 as YYREEE (reference sequence). The V end was cut by 2 bases, the J end by 5 bases, with 7 bases between. This CDR3 spans 12 amino acids. The CDR3 nucleotides are TGTGCCAGCAGCTTATCGGGTTATGGCTACACCTTC. Translated, it gives CASSLSGYGYTF. Variable domain in full (rest from reference TRBV5-4 and TRBJ1-2): ETGVTQSPTHLIKTRGQQVTLRCSSQSGHNTVSWYQQALGQGPQFIFQYYREEENGRGNFPPRFSGLQFPNYSSELNVNALELDDSALYLCASSLSGYGYTFGSGTRLTVV.

The genes are TRBV9 and TRBJ2-3, with TRBD2 matching 10 bases. Trimming removed 1 base from V and 2 bases from J; junction bases left unmatched: 4. There are 16 residues in the CDR3. Germline lookup yields CDR1 SGDLS and CDR2 YYNGEE. The CDR3 sequence: CASSVLAGANTDTQYF. CDR3 DNA sequence: TGTGCCAGCAGCGTACTAGCGGGGGCCAACACAGATACGCAGTATTTT.

The chain joins TRBV15 to TRBJ2-5; no firm D call. The CDR3 has 14 amino acids. The V gene lost 0 bases and the J gene lost 4 bases, with 9 bases spanning the gap. The V gene's germline CDR1 is LNHNV and CDR2 YYDKDF (reference sequence). The CDR3 nucleotides are TGTGCCACCAGCAGAGATCAAAGGAGAGAGACCCAGTACTTC. Its protein is CATSRDQRRETQYF. Variable domain in full (rest from reference TRBV15 and TRBJ2-5): DAMVIQNPRYQVTQFGKPVTLSCSQTLNHNVMYWYQQKSSQAPKLLFHYYDKDFNNEADTPDNFQSRRPNTSFCFLDIRSPGLGDTAMYLCATSRDQRRETQYFGPGTRLLVL.

This clone has a handful of counts. The V call is TRBV6-1, the J call TRBJ2-7, with a weak D call TRBD2 (7 bases). CDR1 MNHNS and CDR2 SASEGT come from the germline V gene. Between the trimmed V and J ends, which lost 1 base and 2 bases, there was a span of 12 bases. The CDR3 length is 15 residues. In DNA, the CDR3 is TGTGCCAGCAGTGAAGAGGGGGGGATCACCTACGAGCAGTACTTC. As protein: CASSEEGGITYEQYF.